The subject of this entry is one T cell receptor beta chain. What it recognizes is unknown. The data were obtained in a study of OX40 agonist ivuxolimab in advanced cancers. Points from the study as a whole: At doses 0.1 to 3.0 mg/kg, CD4+ and CD8+ clones expanded.

Patients who had autoimmune disease history or got systemic immunosuppression were left out. The V gene end was trimmed by 2 bases and the J gene end by 7 bases; junction bases not matched to a gene: 14. Germline CDR1 is LGHNA and CDR2 is YNFKEQ. The CDR3 length is 16 residues. This table comes from immunoSEQ multiplex PCR, and its TCRdb copy is limited to in-frame clones, with some not included. The table has 15,000 to 20,000 clones, approximately 78% seen once. The sample here was CD4+ or CD8+ T cells sorted from blood, taken in a trial of the OX40 agonist ivuxolimab. The clonotype originates from an adult with an advanced solid tumor such as melanoma, head and neck, liver or kidney cancer. The chain links TRBV4-2 to TRBJ2-7; 7 bases align to TRBD2. The CDR3 region is CASSQKGGGSSREQYF. The DNA for the CDR3 is TGTGCCAGCAGCCAAAAAGGTGGCGGGAGTTCTCGAGAGCAGTACTTC.